This entry lists 7 T cell receptor beta chains sequenced from one sample in a study of identical twins. Each CDR3 protein is one row after TCRdb ran MiXCR on the 5' RACE reads. The sample shows hundreds of thousands of distinct CDR3 sequences, 9% to 15% of them seen only once. The same specimen was also included in a second study, on yellow fever vaccine responses in identical twins.

The sample comprised PBMCs. Every receptor here comes from a woman aged 18-29 years in good health.

This clonotype was seen a handful of times. The J gene is TRBJ2-7, the V gene TRBV29-1, with TRBD2 as a possible D gene (5 bases). The CDR3 contains 10 residues. V was trimmed by 4 bases and J by 4 bases, leaving 5 bases between them. Germline loops: CDR1 SQVTM, CDR2 ANQGSEA. This chain's CDR3 is CSVGEYEQYF. The CDR3 bases are TGCAGCGTTGGGGAGTACGAGCAGTACTTC.

V usage is TRBV14 and J usage is TRBJ2-5, with a tentative D call TRBD2 (6 bases). V was trimmed by 6 bases and J by 2 bases, leaving 19 bases between them. The CDR3 spans 16 residues. Germline values: CDR1 SGHDN, CDR2 FVKESK. This CDR3 is CASRMGKGGLQETQYF. CDR3 DNA sequence: TGTGCCAGCAGGATGGGCAAGGGAGGTTTACAAGAGACCCAGTACTTC.

This clonotype was seen more than once but under ten times. This chain connects TRBV27 to TRBJ1-2; 7 nucleotides match TRBD1. The trim removed 4 bases at V and 4 bases at J, leaving 6 bases unmatched. Germline loops: CDR1 MNHEY, CDR2 SMNVEV (reference sequence). CDR3 size: 14 residues. DNA of the CDR3: TGTGCCAGCAGTTCACAGGGGAGTCTCTATGGCTACACCTTC. This translates into CASSSQGSLYGYTF.

This sequence joins TRBV15 and TRBJ2-3, with 8 bases fitting TRBD2. CDR3 size: 16 residues. Germline V lookup: CDR1 LNHNV, CDR2 YYDKDF (reference sequence). V trimming: 0 bases; J trimming: 8 bases; junction bases outside the gene matches: 10. CDR3 nucleotide sequence: TGTGCCACCAGCAGAGATACGGGAGGGTCAAGCGGTACGCAGTATTTT. Protein product: CATSRDTGGSSGTQYF. The full variable domain, with the rest looked up from reference TRBV15 and TRBJ2-3, is DAMVIQNPRYQVTQFGKPVTLSCSQTLNHNVMYWYQQKSSQAPKLLFHYYDKDFNNEADTPDNFQSRRPNTSFCFLDIRSPGLGDTAMYLCATSRDTGGSSGTQYFGPGTRLTVL.

This clonotype was observed a few times. The chain is built from TRBV12-3 or TRBV12-4 and TRBJ2-4; no firm D call. The CDR3 is 14 amino acids. The V end was cut by 1 base, the J end by 6 bases, with 10 bases between. CDR3 in amino acids: CASSLGRGGNIQYF. For the CDR3, the DNA is TGTGCCAGCAGTTTAGGTCGAGGCGGAAACATTCAGTACTTC.

The table lists this clonotype with many counts. The J gene is TRBJ2-1, the V gene TRBV20-1; 9 nucleotides agree with TRBD2. This CDR3 spans 14 amino acids. V was pared by 6 bases and J by 4 bases, with 7 bases of the junction left unmatched. The germline gives CDR1 DFQATT, CDR2 SNEGSKA (reference sequence). Here the CDR3 reads CSASGGRDYNEQFF. As DNA, the CDR3 is TGCAGTGCCTCGGGCGGGAGGGATTACAATGAGCAGTTCTTC.

The chain recombines TRBV2 with TRBJ2-2; D could derive from TRBD1 or TRBD2 (7 bases each). Trimming stripped 1 base from V and 6 bases from J, with 15 bases between. Germline assignment: CDR1 SNHLY and CDR2 FYNNEI. The CDR3 length is 16 residues. CDR3 coding DNA: TGTGCCAGCAGTGAAGTGCCAGGGGGGGCCTCCGGGGAGCTGTTTTTT. Translated: CASSEVPGGASGELFF.